This T cell receptor beta chain was captured in a study of cytomegalovirus exposure and HLA in healthy donors. On the study more broadly: Caucasian-associated ancestry cluster membership applied to about four fifths of nearly 400 genotyped donors.

The PCR had 60 Vbeta and 13 Jbeta primers. Assay used: immunoSEQ multiplex PCR; TCRdb lists only in-frame clones, some missing. Among under 250,000 clones listed, roughly 80% were seen once. In the case of this clone: Its specificity is not known.

Findings and limits, study-wide: Earlier findings revealed that most TCR beta V segments proved productive either about 87% or about 30% of the time.

Sequenced sample: PBMCs. This clonotype was sampled from a man in his forties in good health and CMV-seropositive.

The CDR3 region is CASPTVDEQFF. DNA of the CDR3: TGTGCCAGCCCAACTGTAGATGAGCAGTTCTTC. V is TRBV6-1 and J is TRBJ2-1; D gene uncertain. The CDR3 covers 11 residues. Per the germline V gene, CDR1 is MNHNS and CDR2 is SASEGT. V dropped 8 bases and J dropped 8 bases, with 10 bases sitting between them.